The 19 T cell receptor beta chains below all came from one sample that was sequenced in a study of cytomegalovirus exposure and HLA in healthy donors (dated by TCRdb to 2017 to 2019). The library was obtained by the immunoSEQ multiplex PCR assay. For the multiplex PCR, a mixture combining 60 forward primers for TCR Vbeta segments and 13 reverse primers for TCR Jbeta segments was used. TCRdb mirrors the immuneACCESS table, restricted to in-frame sequences. Some clones are absent from its copies; in checked studies, under half trace to an unresolved V gene, and the reason for the others is unknown. This sample has more than 90,000 clones in its table, and roughly 70% of those were observed once. The ten most abundant clones make up 10% of the sample. Material: PBMCs. The receptors here all came from a middle-aged man in good health and CMV-seronegative.

This clone was seen more than once but under ten times. The chain has TRBV5-5 and TRBJ2-1; TRBD1 aligns across 8 bases. CDR3 length: 16 residues. The trim removed 4 bases at V and 9 bases at J, leaving 15 bases unmatched. Germline V lookup: CDR1 SGHKS, CDR2 YYEKEE (reference sequence). The CDR3 nucleotides are TGTGCCAGCAGCCGAGCTCCGGCAGGGGGCCAAGGTGAGCAGTTCTTC. It specifies CASSRAPAGGQGEQFF.

The chain recombines TRBV30 with TRBJ1-4; 9 bases agree with TRBD1. V dropped 0 bases and J dropped 2; count of bases not matched to a gene: 4. There are 16 residues in the CDR3. Germline-derived CDR1 and CDR2 are GTSNPN and SVGIG (reference sequence). CDR3 sequence: CAWSVTGGGTNEKLFF. The CDR3 DNA reads as TGTGCCTGGAGTGTGACAGGGGGGGGGACTAATGAAAAACTGTTTTTT.

The chain couples TRBV6-5 to TRBJ1-3; D is possibly TRBD1 (5 bases). Trimming removed 6 bases at V and 1 base at J, with 10 bases between. From germline, CDR1 is MNHEY and CDR2 SVGAGI. The length of the CDR3 is 14 residues. The CDR3 coding sequence is TGTGCCAGCAGCCGTGCAGGGTCTGGAAACACCATATATTTT. Translation: CASSRAGSGNTIYF.

The chain combines TRBV10-3 with TRBJ2-7; TRBD2 matches at 8 bases. The CDR3 is 15 residues long. The ends lost 0 bases at V and 3 bases at J; junction bases unmatched: 4. CDR1 and CDR2 (germline): ENHRY, SYGVKD. The CDR3 nucleotides read TGTGCCATCAGTGAGTCTAGTAGCGGGGACTACGAGCAGTACTTC. Its translation: CAISESSSGDYEQYF.

V and J are TRBV14 and TRBJ1-3; possible D gene TRBD1, 5 bases. Germline-derived CDR1 and CDR2 are SGHDN and FVKESK. The CDR3 is 14 amino acids. Trimming removed 3 bases from V and 1 base from J, with 7 bases in between. The CDR3 region is CASSHRVSGNTIYF. The CDR3 nucleotides read TGTGCCAGCAGCCACAGGGTATCTGGAAACACCATATATTTT.

The chain employs TRBV30 and TRBJ2-3; 8 nucleotides match TRBD1. Per germline, CDR1 GTSNPN and CDR2 SVGIG (reference sequence). The ends lost 2 bases at V and 0 bases at J; junction bases unmatched: 4. This CDR3 has 15 amino acids. The CDR3 nucleotides read TGTGCCTGGAGTCGAGGACAGGGCAGCACAGATACGCAGTATTTT. This sequence encodes CAWSRGQGSTDTQYF.

The rearrangement joins TRBV30 to TRBJ2-3; 7 bases fit TRBD1. Germline CDR1 reads GTSNPN; CDR2 reads SVGIG (reference sequence). The CDR3 extends over 13 amino acids. The trim removed 4 bases at V and 0 bases at J, leaving 1 base unmatched. The CDR3 DNA reads TGTGCCTGGACAGGGGGAAGCACAGATACGCAGTATTTT. Its translation: CAWTGGSTDTQYF.

The CDR3 nucleotides are TGTGCCAGCAGCTTAATCCGGGCTAGCGGGGGCACAGATACGCAGTATTTT. Translated, it gives CASSLIRASGGTDTQYF. The chain carries TRBV7-9 and TRBJ2-3; TRBD2 agrees at 9 bases. The CDR3 contains 17 residues. V gave up 2 bases and J gave up 1 base; unmatched junction bases: 7. Germline V CDR1 and CDR2: SEHNR, FQNEAQ (reference sequence).

The J gene is TRBJ2-3, the V gene TRBV18, with 9 bases aligning to TRBD1. CDR1 KGHSH and CDR2 LQKENI come from the germline V gene. This CDR3 spans 15 amino acids. The trim removed 4 bases at V and 5 bases at J, leaving 7 bases unmatched. DNA of the CDR3: TGTGCCAGCTCACTGGGACAGGGAGACGTAGATACGCAGTATTTT. This encodes CASSLGQGDVDTQYF.

The gene calls are TRBV5-5 and TRBJ2-2; D is perhaps TRBD1 (6 bases). This CDR3 comprises 14 residues. CDR1 and CDR2 from the germline V gene are SGHKS and YYEKEE (reference sequence). V shed 7 bases and J shed 5 bases, with 15 bases lying between them. CDR3 sequence reads: CASRDTRGTGELFF. The CDR3 nucleotides are TGTGCCAGCCGGGACACGAGGGGGACCGGGGAGCTGTTTTTT.

This chain joins TRBV18 and TRBJ1-1; D possibly corresponds to TRBD1 (6 bases). The CDR3 sequence is 15 residues long. V lost 4 bases and J lost 3, with 15 bases in between. Germline V gene data show CDR1 as KGHSH and CDR2 as LQKENI. The CDR3 coding sequence is TGTGCCAGCTCACTAAGCGTGGACAGAGACACTGAAGCTTTCTTT. Translation: CASSLSVDRDTEAFF.

V and J are TRBV7-9 and TRBJ2-6, with TRBD1 matching over 7 bases. The germline CDR1 and CDR2 sequences are SEHNR and FQNEAQ (reference sequence). With 0 bases clipped from V and 4 bases from J, the junction kept 6 bases outside the gene matches. There are 17 residues in the CDR3. The CDR3 coding sequence is TGTGCCAGCAGCTTAGCTGACAGGGCACGGGGGGCCAACGTCCTGACTTTC. It is translated as CASSLADRARGANVLTF.

The chain employs TRBV6-5 and TRBJ2-7; the match to TRBD1 covers 8 bases. Trimming took 10 bases from V and 2 from J; bases not matched to a gene: 10. Germline V lookup: CDR1 MNHEY, CDR2 SVGAGI. CDR3 length: 14 amino acids. CDR3 DNA: TGTGCCACAGCTAACGCAGGGGGCGCCTACGAGCAGTACTTC. Protein product: CATANAGGAYEQYF.

The chain uses TRBV2 and TRBJ2-5, with D maybe TRBD2 (6 bases). This CDR3 has 13 amino acids. The V end lost 2 bases, the J end lost 5 bases, and 9 bases lay between the germline ends. Germline CDR1 SNHLY, CDR2 FYNNEI. CDR3 sequence: CASSERGLETQYF. CDR3 nucleotides: TGTGCCAGCAGTGAACGGGGGTTGGAGACCCAGTACTTC.

This chain joins TRBV6-5 and TRBJ1-1; 10 bases align to TRBD1. Per the germline V gene, CDR1 is MNHEY and CDR2 is SVGAGI. With V trimmed by 5 bases and J by 5 bases, 8 bases remained unmatched. CDR3 size: 15 residues. The CDR3 nucleotides read TGTGCCAGCAGTCGACCCGGGACAGGGGCTACTGAAGCTTTCTTT. Translation: CASSRPGTGATEAFF.

The V call is TRBV28, the J call TRBJ2-7; D not resolved. This CDR3 region has 15 residues. The ends were cut back, 2 bases at V and 2 bases at J, with 13 bases in the middle. In germline, CDR1 is MDHEN, CDR2 SYDVKM. CDR3 nucleotide sequence: TGTGCCAGCAGTTTAACTTCTTCCTTACCCTACGAGCAGTACTTC. It yields the protein CASSLTSSLPYEQYF.

The chain joins TRBV4-1 to TRBJ2-3; weak D call: TRBD2 (5 bases). Looked up from germline, CDR1 is MGHRA and CDR2 is YSYEKL. This CDR3 contains 15 residues. V shed 4 bases and J shed 2 bases, with 13 bases lying between them. The CDR3 reads CASSLARELTDTQYF. In DNA, the CDR3 is TGCGCCAGCAGCCTAGCAAGGGAGCTCACAGATACGCAGTATTTT.

The chain carries TRBV28 and TRBJ2-7; TRBD1 might be the D (5 bases). The CDR3 runs to 13 residues. Trimming shortened V by 4 bases and J by 5 bases, and 12 bases separated the two germline ends. Germline V gene sequence: CDR1 MDHEN, CDR2 SYDVKM. The CDR3 spells CASSYSGPDEQYF. The CDR3 coding sequence is TGTGCCAGCAGTTATTCAGGGCCGGACGAGCAGTACTTC.

This clone was counted only a few times. The chain combines TRBV7-9 with TRBJ1-6; D is ambiguous. The V gene's germline CDR1 is SEHNR and CDR2 FQNEAQ (reference sequence). The CDR3 runs 14 residues. V lost 5 bases, J lost 8 bases, and 13 bases lay in between. The CDR3 DNA follows: TGTGCCAGCAGCCGCGCTATGTATTATTCACCCCTCCACTTT. This translates into CASSRAMYYSPLHF.